This T cell receptor (beta chain) appears in the sequencing data of a study of T cells after yellow fever vaccination. General observations from the study: Researchers noted that a small share of clonotypes showed up in both CD4 and CD8 compartments. The secondary response was weaker but peaked faster, day 5 versus 15. Contaminants from the bulk population, in the form of abundant clonotypes, could be found in FACS-sorted repertoires.

By 5'RACE template switching, TCR cDNA was produced, with a universal primer site and UMIs added in the process. TCRdb re-analysed the 5' RACE reads in MiXCR, keeping a single row per CDR3 protein. The sample carries about 130,000 distinct CDR3 sequences, about 7% recorded once. Notes on this clonotype: What it recognizes is unknown.

Germline CDR1 is MDHEN and CDR2 is SYDVKM. CDR3 length equals 14 residues. The germline V and J ends were trimmed by 8 bases and 4 bases, with 17 bases remaining between them. The chain carries TRBV28 and TRBJ2-5, with D maybe TRBD1 (5 bases). This TCR was recovered from a man aged 25 to 40 who received the YFV17D yellow fever vaccine. The sequencing here drew on CD4+ T cells sorted from PBMCs, taken 10 days after the yellow fever booster vaccination. Here the CDR3 DNA reads TGTGCCAGCGGAACAGGAAGAGCTCGAGAGACCCAGTACTTC. It is translated as CASGTGRARETQYF.